The clone carrying this T cell receptor (beta chain) was seen a handful of times. Its antigen is undetermined. The V gene lost 5 bases and the J gene lost 0 bases, with 14 bases spanning the gap. Per the germline V gene, CDR1 is SEHNR and CDR2 is FQNEAQ (reference sequence). The CDR3 loop spans 16 amino acids. TCRdb reprocessed the 5' RACE reads via MiXCR and lists one record per CDR3 protein. The table records some 190,000 distinct CDR3 sequences, about 17% of them present only once. This sample is drawn from a study of T-cell memory formation after mild COVID-19. Study-wide results and caveats: Among CD4+ contracting clones, most were CM and EM, and CD8+ ones EMRA.

The chain uses TRBV7-9 and TRBJ2-1; no definite D call. The sequencing sample was made of PBMCs or a T cell subset sorted from them (not recorded which). The receptor's source is an adult woman who had mild COVID-19 (a few samples of this study predate the infection). Cell type and time point are not known. The CDR3, as DNA: TGTGCCAGCAGCCCCGGGCGTAGGAGCTCCTACAATGAGCAGTTCTTC. Amino acids: CASSPGRRSSYNEQFF.